This TCR beta chain was profiled in a study of blood T cells in healthy people across ages. In this sample, this clonotype turned up many times. Next came a second PCR, run for roughly 7 to 12 cycles, which used a sample-barcoded 5' primer along with a J-beta primer mix. TCRdb re-called the 5' RACE reads with MiXCR, one entry per CDR3 protein. The table has 800,000 to 950,000 distinct CDR3 sequences, almost 30% seen once; the top ten hold roughly 10%. A further study also used this sample, focusing on T cells of mothers and their children.

Sequenced: blood. The receptor was isolated from a woman in her forties in good health.

CDR3 sequence reads: CASSLDRLAYNEQFF. CDR3 bases: TGTGCCAGCAGCTTAGACCGACTAGCCTACAATGAGCAGTTCTTC. The rearrangement uses TRBV7-2 and TRBJ2-1; possible D gene TRBD2, 6 bases. Deletions cut 1 base from V and 2 bases from J, with 9 bases between. Germline-derived CDR1 and CDR2 are SGHTA and FQGNSA. The CDR3 totals 15 residues.